Many counts were recorded for the clone carrying this TCR beta chain. Time point described: newly diagnosed GD, antithyroid drugs for less than 3 months. Making the TCR library involved RNA that had been extracted from PBMCs. This entry comes from a study of regulatory T cells in long-lasting Graves disease. Both iRepertoire HTBI primers and Arm-PCR of CDR3 regions were used to build the TCR beta libraries. TCRdb analysed the multiplex PCR reads with MiXCR anew, one entry per CDR3 protein. The table lists fewer than 350,000 distinct CDR3 sequences, more than 15% of them singletons, with about 38% in the top ten. CDR1 and CDR2 from the germline V gene are KGHSH and LQKENI. The germline V and J ends were trimmed by 6 bases and 0 bases, with 6 bases remaining between them. This CDR3 spans 13 amino acids.

The receptor was derived from a female donor with Graves disease. Material: peripheral blood mononuclear cells (PBMCs), obtained at new diagnosis, from a patient treated with antithyroid drugs. This sequence joins TRBV18 and TRBJ2-1; no clear D gene. CDR3 sequence (DNA): TGTGCCAGCTCTTACGACTCCTACAATGAGCAGTTCTTC. Protein product: CASSYDSYNEQFF.